The present TCR beta chain was sequenced within a study of T cell repertoires in cytomegalovirus infection. Overall study context: An indication of both CMV infection and matching HLA type came from public TCR beta signatures.

The table lists this clonotype with a few counts. The antigen remains unidentified. Germline V gene lookup returns CDR1 SGHRS and CDR2 YFSETQ. The CDR3 has 12 amino acids. V lost 4 bases and J lost 6, with 11 bases in between. Regarding the study as a whole: Based on cumulative public TCR beta family frequency, carriers of CMV plus the relevant HLA were identified. HLA-C-restricted CMV-specific TCR beta clonotypes were dominant in the ex vivo response.

TCRdb re-analysed the reads in MiXCR, keeping a single row per CDR3 protein. This sample has approximately 1,000,000 distinct CDR3 sequences, with around 30% found just once. Sequenced material: cultured CD8+ T cells from PBMCs, taken from culture after CMV antigen stimulation. The V call is TRBV5-1, the J call TRBJ2-7, with D perhaps TRBD1 or TRBD2 (5 bases each). The clonotype was recovered from a human donor in good health (CMV status not recorded). Some clones in this sample may be carry-over from other donors' samples. CDR3 nucleotide sequence: TGCGCCAGCAGCCAAACGGGGACCGAGCAGTACTTC. Translated, it gives CASSQTGTEQYF. Full variable domain (outside the CDR3, taken from reference TRBV5-1 and TRBJ2-7): KAGVTQTPRYLIKTRGQQVTLSCSPISGHRSVSWYQQTPGQGLQFLFEYFSETQRNKGNFPGRFSGRQFSNSRSEMNVSTLELGDSALYLCASSQTGTEQYFGPGTRLTVT.